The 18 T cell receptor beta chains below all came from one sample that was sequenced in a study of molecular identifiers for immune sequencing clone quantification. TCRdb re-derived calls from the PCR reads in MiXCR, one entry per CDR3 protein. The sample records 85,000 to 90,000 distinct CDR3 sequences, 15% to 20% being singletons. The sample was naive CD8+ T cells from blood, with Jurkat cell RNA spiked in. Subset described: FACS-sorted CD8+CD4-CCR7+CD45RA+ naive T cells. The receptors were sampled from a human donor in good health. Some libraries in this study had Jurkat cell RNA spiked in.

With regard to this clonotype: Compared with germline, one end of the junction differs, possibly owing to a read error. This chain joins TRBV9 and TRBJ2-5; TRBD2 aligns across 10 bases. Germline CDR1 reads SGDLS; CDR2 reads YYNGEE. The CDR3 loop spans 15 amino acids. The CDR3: CASSVASGRQETQCF. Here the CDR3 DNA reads TGTGCCAGCAGCGTAGCTAGCGGGAGACAAGAGACCCAGTGCTTC.

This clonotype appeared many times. The CDR3 DNA reads as TGCAGTGCCAGGACTAGTTCCCACAATGAGCAGTTCTTC. Its protein is CSARTSSHNEQFF. This chain joins TRBV20-1 and TRBJ2-1; TRBD2 matches 7 bases. CDR3 length: 13 amino acids. J lost 5 bases, V lost 6 bases, and 7 bases had no gene match. Looked up from germline, CDR1 is DFQATT and CDR2 is SNEGSKA (reference sequence).

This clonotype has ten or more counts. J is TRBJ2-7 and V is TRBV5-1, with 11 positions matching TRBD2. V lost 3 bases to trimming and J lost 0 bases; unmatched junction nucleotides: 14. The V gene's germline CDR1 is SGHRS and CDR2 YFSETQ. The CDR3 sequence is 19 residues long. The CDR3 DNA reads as TGCGCCAGCAGCTCAACCTCCGGGACTAGCGGAGAGAGCTCCTACGAGCAGTACTTC. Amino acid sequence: CASSSTSGTSGESSYEQYF.

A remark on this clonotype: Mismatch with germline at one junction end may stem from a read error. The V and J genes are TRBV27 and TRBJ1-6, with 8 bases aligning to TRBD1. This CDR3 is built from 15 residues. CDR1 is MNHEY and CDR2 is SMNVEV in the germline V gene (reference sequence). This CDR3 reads CASSVGTGNNSPLHF. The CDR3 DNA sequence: TGTGCCAGCAGTGTAGGGACAGGCAATAATTCGCCCCTCCACTTT.

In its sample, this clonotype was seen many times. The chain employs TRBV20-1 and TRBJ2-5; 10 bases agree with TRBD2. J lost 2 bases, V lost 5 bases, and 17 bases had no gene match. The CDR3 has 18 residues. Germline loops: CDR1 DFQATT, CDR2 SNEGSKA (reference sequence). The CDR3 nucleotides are TGCAGTGCTGTCAATCTAGCGGGGGCCACCGAGTCACAAGAGACCCAGTACTTC. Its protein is CSAVNLAGATESQETQYF.

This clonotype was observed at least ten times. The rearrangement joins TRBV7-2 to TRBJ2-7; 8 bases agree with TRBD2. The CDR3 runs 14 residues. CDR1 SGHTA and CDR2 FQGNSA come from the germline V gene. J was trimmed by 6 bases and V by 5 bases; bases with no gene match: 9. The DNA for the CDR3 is TGTGCCAGCAGCCCCCTCGCGGGGGGTAGCGAGCAGTACTTC. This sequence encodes CASSPLAGGSEQYF. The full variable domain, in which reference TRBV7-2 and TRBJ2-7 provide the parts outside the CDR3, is GAGVSQSPSNKVTEKGKDVELRCDPISGHTALYWYRQSLGQGLEFLIYFQGNSAPDKSGLPSDRFSAERTGGSVSTLTIQRTQQEDSAVYLCASSPLAGGSEQYFGPGTRLTVT.

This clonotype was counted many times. The CDR3 DNA reads as TGTGCCAGCAGCTTAGTGTTGGCGGGGGACCTCACAGATACGCAGTATTTT. Amino acid sequence: CASSLVLAGDLTDTQYF. V is TRBV7-9 and J is TRBJ2-3; 7 bases line up with TRBD2. Trimming cost V 1 base and J 2 bases; bases outside gene matches: 9. The CDR3 sequence is 17 residues long. Germline CDR1 is SEHNR and CDR2 is FQNEAQ (reference sequence).

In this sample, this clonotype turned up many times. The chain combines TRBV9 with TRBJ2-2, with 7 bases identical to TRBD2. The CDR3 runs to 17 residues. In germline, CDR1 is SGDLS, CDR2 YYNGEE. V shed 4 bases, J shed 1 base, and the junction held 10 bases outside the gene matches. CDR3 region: CASSPGGAGWNTGELFF. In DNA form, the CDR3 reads TGTGCCAGCAGCCCCGGTGGAGCGGGATGGAACACCGGGGAGCTGTTTTTT.

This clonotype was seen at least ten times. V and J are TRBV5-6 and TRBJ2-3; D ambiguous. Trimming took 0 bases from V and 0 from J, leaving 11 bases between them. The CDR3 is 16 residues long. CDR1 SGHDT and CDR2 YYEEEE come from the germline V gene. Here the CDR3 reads CASSLALGSSTDTQYF. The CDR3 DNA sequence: TGTGCCAGCAGCTTGGCCCTAGGGTCTAGCACAGATACGCAGTATTTT.

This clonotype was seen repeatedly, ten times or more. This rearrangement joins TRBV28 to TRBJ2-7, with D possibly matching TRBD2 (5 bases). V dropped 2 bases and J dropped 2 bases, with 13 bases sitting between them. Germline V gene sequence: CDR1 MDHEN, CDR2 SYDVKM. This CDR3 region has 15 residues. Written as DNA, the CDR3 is TGTGCCAGCAGTTTAATGTCCGTCGGGGCCTACGAGCAGTACTTC. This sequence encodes CASSLMSVGAYEQYF.

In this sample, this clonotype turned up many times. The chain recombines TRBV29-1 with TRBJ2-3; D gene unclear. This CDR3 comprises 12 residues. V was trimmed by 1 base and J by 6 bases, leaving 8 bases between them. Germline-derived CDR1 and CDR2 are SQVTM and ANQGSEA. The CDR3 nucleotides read TGCAGCGTTGAAGGCGTCGAGGATACGCAGTATTTT. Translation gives CSVEGVEDTQYF.

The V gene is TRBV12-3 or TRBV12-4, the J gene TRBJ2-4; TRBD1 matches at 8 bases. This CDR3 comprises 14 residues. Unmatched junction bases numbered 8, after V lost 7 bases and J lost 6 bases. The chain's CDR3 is CASKTTGGPNIQYF. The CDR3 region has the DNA TGTGCCAGCAAAACAACAGGGGGTCCAAACATTCAGTACTTC.

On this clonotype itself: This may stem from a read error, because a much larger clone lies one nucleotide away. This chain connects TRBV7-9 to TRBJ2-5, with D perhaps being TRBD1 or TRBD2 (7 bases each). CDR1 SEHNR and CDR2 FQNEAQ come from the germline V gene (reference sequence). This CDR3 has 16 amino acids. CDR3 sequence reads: CAGSHTGEGIAETQYF. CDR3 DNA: TGTGCCGGCAGCCATACAGGGGAGGGGATCGCAGAGACCCAGTACTTC.

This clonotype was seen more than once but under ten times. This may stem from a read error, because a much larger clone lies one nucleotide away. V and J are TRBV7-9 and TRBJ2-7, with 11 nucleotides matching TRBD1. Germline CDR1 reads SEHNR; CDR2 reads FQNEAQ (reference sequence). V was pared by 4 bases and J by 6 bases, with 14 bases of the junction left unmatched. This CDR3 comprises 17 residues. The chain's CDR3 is CASSSTPPGTGGFEQYF. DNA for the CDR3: TGTGCCAGCAGCTCCACCCCCCCCGGGACAGGGGGATTCGAGCAGTACTTC.

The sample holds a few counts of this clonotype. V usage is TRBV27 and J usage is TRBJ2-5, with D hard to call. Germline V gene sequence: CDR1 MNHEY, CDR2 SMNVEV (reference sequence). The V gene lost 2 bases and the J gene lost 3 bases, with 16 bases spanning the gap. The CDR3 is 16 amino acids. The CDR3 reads CASSLRSGYVEETQYF. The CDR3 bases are TGTGCCAGCAGTTTACGGTCCGGATATGTAGAAGAGACCCAGTACTTC.

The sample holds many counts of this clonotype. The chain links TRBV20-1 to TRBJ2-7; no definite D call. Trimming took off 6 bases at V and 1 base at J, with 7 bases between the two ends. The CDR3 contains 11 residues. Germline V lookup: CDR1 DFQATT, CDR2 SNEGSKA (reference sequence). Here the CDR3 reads CSAPWSYEQYF. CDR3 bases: TGCAGTGCCCCGTGGTCCTACGAGCAGTACTTC.

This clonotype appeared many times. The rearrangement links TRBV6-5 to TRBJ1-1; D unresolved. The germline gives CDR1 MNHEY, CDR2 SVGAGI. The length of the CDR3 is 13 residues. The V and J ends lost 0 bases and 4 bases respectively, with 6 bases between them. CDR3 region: CASSYSTSTEAFF. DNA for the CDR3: TGTGCCAGCAGTTACTCGACCAGCACTGAAGCTTTCTTT.

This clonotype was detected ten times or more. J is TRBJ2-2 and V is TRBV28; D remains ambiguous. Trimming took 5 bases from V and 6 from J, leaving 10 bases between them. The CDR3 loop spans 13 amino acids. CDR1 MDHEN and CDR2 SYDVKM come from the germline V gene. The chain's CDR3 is CASSPSSPGELFF. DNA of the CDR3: TGTGCCAGCAGTCCGAGTAGCCCCGGGGAGCTGTTTTTT.